This T cell receptor (beta chain) comes out of a study of blood T cell repertoires in COVID-19. Study background: COVID-19 samples collected from the United States, Italy and Spain covered acute and convalescent phases.

Study processing details: Reference gene primer amplification in the assay estimated nucleated cell counts. Generated by immunoSEQ multiplex PCR, the TCRdb table keeps only in-frame clones and is missing some. Clone size and V and J calls were adopted from that table, with D and trimming inferred from the DNA. This table holds roughly 160,000 clones, about 85% found once. Germline V gene lookup returns CDR1 SNHLY and CDR2 FYNNEI. V trimming: 10 bases; J trimming: 3 bases; junction bases outside the gene matches: 6. The CDR3 sequence is 13 residues long. This TCR came from a man aged 40-50 years with acute or convalescent COVID-19. The rearrangement uses TRBV2 and TRBJ1-5, with TRBD1 matching 7 bases. Sequenced material: peripheral blood. The CDR3 DNA follows: TGTGCCACCAGGGGGGGGAACAATCAGCCCCAGCATTTT. Translated: CATRGGNNQPQHF. Complete variable domain (other parts from reference TRBV2 and TRBJ1-5): EPEVTQTPSHQVTQMGQEVILRCVPISNHLYFYWYRQILGQKVEFLVSFYNNEISEKSEIFDDQFSVERPDGSNFTLKIRSTKLEDSAMYFCATRGGNNQPQHFGDGTRLSIL.